The next 23 T cell receptor beta chains were all read from a single sample in a study of liver allograft versus peripheral blood T cells (dated by TCRdb to the early 2020s). Describing the broader study: The study compared T cell receptor repertoires found within transplanted livers against repertoires in the peripheral blood of liver transplant recipients.

Sequencing took place on an Illumina MiSeq. The public reads were reanalyzed by TCRdb: fastp trimming at Q25, MiXCR alignment, in-frame beta chains only. Entries are consolidated by CDR3 protein sequence, retaining the most common genes and DNA. This sample is represented by 2,000 to 3,000 distinct CDR3 sequences; 16% of them were singletons. The ten top clones hold around a sixth of the sample. These receptor sequences come from a human patient who had a liver transplant. Because of the transplant, the T cells may be the graft donor's rather than the patient's own.

This clonotype is termed medium-sized. V gene TRBV15 combines with J gene TRBJ1-2, with D tentatively TRBD1 (5 bases). This CDR3 region has 14 residues. V was shortened by 1 base and J by 4 bases, with 10 bases between the two germline ends. Germline V gene lookup returns CDR1 LNHNV and CDR2 YYDKDF (reference sequence). In nucleotides, the CDR3 is TGTGCCACCAGCAGAGCTCTCCAGGGCTATGGCTACACCTTC. It is translated as CATSRALQGYGYTF. Full variable domain (missing parts from reference TRBV15 and TRBJ1-2): DAMVIQNPRYQVTQFGKPVTLSCSQTLNHNVMYWYQQKSSQAPKLLFHYYDKDFNNEADTPDNFQSRRPNTSFCFLDIRSPGLGDTAMYLCATSRALQGYGYTFGSGTRLTVV.

By frequency in the sample, this clonotype is medium-sized. CDR3: CASSLRVGDAYGYTF. Written as DNA, the CDR3 is TGTGCCAGCAGCTTAAGGGTTGGGGACGCATATGGCTACACCTTC. The gene calls are TRBV7-2 and TRBJ1-2; maybe TRBD1 (5 bases). Deletions cut 2 bases from V and 5 bases from J, with 15 bases between. The germline CDR1 and CDR2 sequences are SGHTA and FQGNSA. The CDR3 totals 15 residues.

The rearrangement uses TRBV20-1 and TRBJ2-5; 11 bases map to TRBD1. The CDR3 is 15 residues long. In germline, CDR1 is DFQATT, CDR2 SNEGSKA (reference sequence). V dropped 2 bases and J dropped 2; count of bases not matched to a gene: 4. The CDR3 is CSARKGTGGQETQYF. CDR3 nucleotide sequence: TGCAGTGCTAGAAAAGGGACAGGGGGGCAAGAGACCCAGTACTTC.

This clonotype is labeled medium-sized (0.01 to 0.1%). CDR3 nucleotide sequence: TGCAGCGTTGATGGGCGGCAGGGGGGCCACACTGAAGCTTTCTTT. This translates into CSVDGRQGGHTEAFF. V and J are TRBV29-1 and TRBJ1-1; 7 positions match TRBD1. Germline lookup yields CDR1 SQVTM and CDR2 ANQGSEA. V trimming: 3 bases; J trimming: 3 bases; junction bases outside the gene matches: 10. There are 15 residues in the CDR3.

This clonotype is classed as medium-sized. The genes are TRBV6-2 or TRBV6-3 and TRBJ1-2; D is ambiguous. The CDR3 spans 16 residues. Deletions cut 7 bases from V and 8 bases from J, with 26 bases between. CDR1 is MNHEY and CDR2 is SVGEGT in the germline V gene. CDR3 in amino acids: CASTVPRYLAPQGYTF. The CDR3 region has the DNA TGTGCCAGCACTGTACCGAGATATCTCGCCCCCCAGGGCTACACCTTC.

This clonotype is judged medium-sized. V usage is TRBV6-1 and J usage is TRBJ1-6; D uncertain. Germline CDR1 is MNHNS and CDR2 is SASEGT. Trimming pared 6 bases from V and 2 bases from J, leaving 14 bases between. The CDR3 consists of 16 residues. CDR3 residues: CASSASFITYNSPLHF. The CDR3 DNA sequence: TGTGCCAGCAGCGCCAGTTTTATCACCTATAATTCACCCCTCCACTTT.

As for this clonotype: With a much larger clone just one base away, this may be a read error. V gene TRBV6-6 combines with J gene TRBJ1-2; 8 positions match TRBD1. Germline values: CDR1 MNHNY, CDR2 SVGAGI (reference sequence). The CDR3 sequence is 15 residues long. CDR3 coding DNA: TGTGCCAGCAGTTACCAAGGACAGGGTACCTATGGCTACGCCTTC. Translation: CASSYQGQGTYGYAF.

This clonotype is judged medium-sized. CDR3 nucleotide sequence: TGTGCCAGCAGTCACCCAAGGCAGGGGAACACTGAAGCTTTCTTT. Encoded protein: CASSHPRQGNTEAFF. The rearrangement links TRBV6-5 to TRBJ1-1, with a tentative D call TRBD1 (5 bases). This CDR3 spans 15 amino acids. Germline lookup yields CDR1 MNHEY and CDR2 SVGAGI. Trimming took 5 bases from V and 1 from J, leaving 14 bases between them.

This clonotype has more than one count but fewer than ten. This chain joins TRBV18 and TRBJ2-5; D perhaps matches TRBD1 (5 bases). V was cut by 8 bases and J by 5 bases, with 9 bases left in between. CDR3 length: 11 amino acids. Germline CDR1 is KGHSH and CDR2 is LQKENI. The CDR3 DNA is TGTGCCAGCGGGGCAGGGGAGACCCAGTACTTC. Its translation is CASGAGETQYF.

By share, this clonotype ranks as large. The rearrangement joins TRBV18 to TRBJ1-1, with 7 bases fitting TRBD1. The trim removed 1 base at V and 5 bases at J, leaving 10 bases unmatched. Germline CDR1 and CDR2: KGHSH and LQKENI. The CDR3 length is 16 residues. The CDR3 region is CASSPLIGGVRTEAFF. The CDR3 DNA reads TGTGCCAGCTCACCACTCATAGGGGGCGTGAGAACTGAAGCTTTCTTT.

The chain is built from TRBV15 and TRBJ1-6; 9 bases agree with TRBD1. Losses at the gene ends were 1 base for V and 7 bases for J; bases not matched to a gene: 5. The germline V gene encodes CDR1 LNHNV and CDR2 YYDKDF (reference sequence). CDR3 size: 16 residues. CDR3 nucleotide sequence: TGTGCCACCAGCAGAGGAGGACAGGGGAGGAATTCACCCCTCCACTTT. Amino acid sequence: CATSRGGQGRNSPLHF.

By its share, this clonotype is medium-sized. The chain employs TRBV19 and TRBJ1-2; D is perhaps TRBD1 (6 bases). Germline V gives CDR1 LNHDA, CDR2 SQIVND (reference sequence). The CDR3 is 13 residues long. Between the trimmed V and J ends, which lost 9 bases and 3 bases, there was a span of 14 bases. The CDR3 sequence: CASVQGPDYGYTF. Here the CDR3 DNA reads TGTGCCAGCGTACAGGGTCCAGACTATGGCTACACCTTC.

As to this clonotype: Given a much more abundant clone one base away, this may be a read error. V is TRBV3-2 and J is TRBJ1-5; the D segment call TRBD1 is taken from the table without a DNA check. TRBV3-2 is reported as a pseudogene. The CDR3 is made up of 16 amino acids. The CDR3 bases are TGTGCCAGCAGCCAAGATCTCCTACAGGGCGGTCAGCCCCAGCATTTT. Translated, it gives CASSQDLLQGGQPQHF.

Within the sample, this clonotype is medium-sized (0.01 to 0.1%). The chain joins TRBV30 to TRBJ1-6; 7 positions agree with TRBD1. With 5 bases clipped from V and 5 bases from J, the junction kept 3 bases outside the gene matches. Germline CDR1 is GTSNPN and CDR2 is SVGIG (reference sequence). The CDR3 has 13 residues. The CDR3 bases are TGTGCCTGGGACAGGGCCCATAATTCACCCCTCCACTTT. Translation: CAWDRAHNSPLHF.

This clonotype has a handful of counts. CDR3 amino acids: CATRQSGDTQYF. The CDR3 DNA is TGTGCCACCCGTCAGAGCGGGGATACGCAGTATTTT. The chain is built from TRBV19 and TRBJ2-3, with a weak D call TRBD2 (6 bases). CDR3 length: 12 residues. Germline V gene lookup returns CDR1 LNHDA and CDR2 SQIVND (reference sequence). V lost 10 bases and J 6 bases, leaving 14 bases between the germline ends.

The chain has TRBV6-1 and TRBJ1-4; D uncertain. This CDR3 contains 13 residues. With 8 bases removed from V and 7 bases from J, the gap between germline ends came to 14 bases. In germline, CDR1 is MNHNS, CDR2 SASEGT. CDR3 in amino acids: CASLSAPGEKLFF. CDR3 coding DNA: TGTGCCAGCCTCTCCGCCCCTGGTGAAAAACTGTTTTTT.

This clonotype was seen only a few times. The chain has TRBV27 and TRBJ1-6; D not certain. Trimming shortened V by 7 bases and J by 8 bases, and 9 bases separated the two germline ends. CDR3 length: 12 amino acids. The germline CDR1 and CDR2 sequences are MNHEY and SMNVEV (reference sequence). The DNA for the CDR3 is TGTGCCAGCACCGCGGGGTATTCACCCCTCCACTTT. Amino acid sequence: CASTAGYSPLHF.

This clonotype counts as large. The gene calls are TRBV19 and TRBJ1-3; tentative D call: TRBD1 (5 bases). Trimming removed 6 bases from V and 4 bases from J, with 19 bases in between. Germline V gene lookup returns CDR1 LNHDA and CDR2 SQIVND (reference sequence). CDR3 size: 16 residues. The CDR3 sequence: CASSQTGTAKGNTIYF. The CDR3, as DNA: TGTGCCAGTAGCCAAACCGGGACGGCTAAAGGAAACACCATATATTTT.

V gene TRBV3-1 combines with J gene TRBJ1-2; no reliable D call. The V end lost 4 bases, the J end lost 6 bases, and 12 bases lay between the germline ends. Germline V CDR1 and CDR2: LGHDT, YNNKEL (reference sequence). This CDR3 is 13 amino acids long. This CDR3 is CASSLQKGNGYTF. CDR3 DNA: TGTGCCAGCAGCCTGCAAAAGGGAAATGGCTACACCTTC.

This clonotype has more than one count but fewer than ten. The gene calls are TRBV12-3 or TRBV12-4 and TRBJ1-2; D unresolved. The CDR3 contains 12 residues. Trimming pared 3 bases from V and 7 bases from J, leaving 9 bases between. Written as DNA, the CDR3 is TGTGCCAGCAGTTTCGAGGTTGGTGGCTACACCTTC. Its protein is CASSFEVGGYTF.

The chain uses TRBV12-3 or TRBV12-4 and TRBJ2-2, with a tentative D call TRBD2 (5 bases). The CDR3 is made up of 11 amino acids. V was pared by 9 bases and J by 5 bases, with 7 bases between. CDR3 bases: TGTGCCAGTAGGAGGACCGGGGAGCTGTTTTTT. It is translated as CASRRTGELFF.

This clonotype occurred a few times. V usage is TRBV7-9 and J usage is TRBJ1-1; 7 nucleotides agree with TRBD1. Germline CDR1 and CDR2: SEHNR and FQNEAQ (reference sequence). V shed 4 bases and J 1 base; nucleotides not matched to a gene: 6. The CDR3 is 15 amino acids. The CDR3 spells CASSYRQGSNTEAFF. CDR3 nucleotide sequence: TGTGCCAGCAGCTACCGACAGGGCTCGAACACTGAAGCTTTCTTT. Filled out from reference TRBV7-9 and TRBJ1-1, the complete variable domain reads DTGVSQNPRHKITKRGQNVTFRCDPISEHNRLYWYRQTLGQGPEFLTYFQNEAQLEKSRLLSDRFSAERPKGSFSTLEIQRTEQGDSAMYLCASSYRQGSNTEAFFGQGTRLTVV.

This chain connects TRBV12-3 or TRBV12-4 to TRBJ1-3; the D is unclear. Trimming removed 3 bases at V and 9 bases at J, with 12 bases between. The CDR3 totals 13 residues. The CDR3 region has the DNA TGTGCCAGCAGTTTCCAAGGAATCTGCACCATATATTTT. It specifies CASSFQGICTIYF.